This T cell receptor (beta chain) came from a study of neurological immune-mediated disorders. TCRdb passed the 5' RACE reads through MiXCR, listing each CDR3 protein once. The sample consists of over 45,000 distinct CDR3 sequences, under 30% of them appearing once. The study's findings and limits: Multiple sclerosis patients had less TCR clonal expansion than even healthy controls, unlike HTLV-1-associated myelopathy.

As concerns this clonotype: The antigen remains unidentified.

V was shortened by 5 bases and J by 5 bases, with 18 bases between the two germline ends. In germline, CDR1 is MNHNY, CDR2 SVGAGI (reference sequence). The CDR3 spans 15 residues. The specimen sequenced was PBMCs. This TCR was sampled from a woman in her 70s in good health. This sequence joins TRBV6-6 and TRBJ2-5, with D possibly TRBD1 on 7 matching bases. The CDR3 bases are TGTGCCAGCAGTCCAGCCAGGGGGGTGCGGGAGACCCAGTACTTC. Its protein product is CASSPARGVRETQYF.